This TCR beta chain was profiled in a study of T cell responses to AZD1222 COVID-19 vaccine (dated by TCRdb to 2020 to 2023). As for the study more broadly: AZD1222 recipients whose second dose came at about 4 weeks and those whose second dose came at about 12 weeks were combined into one group, since spike-specific TCR depth and breadth did not differ between the two schedules. TCR sequencing was performed for more than 230 trial participants, of whom about 200 were given two doses of AZD1222 and approximately 26 were given two doses of MenACWY control vaccine. Trial participants were enrolled into age subgroups of 18-55, 56-69 and 70-plus years, which contained 148, 28 and 57 TCR-sequenced participants, respectively.

With respect to this clone: It has no known antigen specificity. Qualities for individual bases were not recorded, and no much larger clone is one base off.

The CDR3 regions of human TCRbeta chains were analyzed by immunosequencing. Turning to the authors' computational methods: Repertoire TCRs were matched against a reference library of SARS-CoV-2-specific TCRs generated with the MIRA antigen-specificity platform. Breadth meant the fraction of unique TCRs that were SARS-CoV-2-associated, whereas depth meant the fraction of total T cells that were SARS-CoV-2-associated. Using the MIRA data, each spike-specific TCR was mapped to the spike region that the TCR reacts to and placed in a CD4 or CD8 class. Log10-transformed breadth and depth values were compared by one-way ANOVA with Sidak's multiple comparisons tests. TCRdb took over this immuneACCESS table, retaining in-frame rearrangements with V and J assigned. Such tables are incomplete; in checked studies, under half of the missing clones stem from an unresolved V gene, and the remainder is unexplained. The V and J calls and clone size are taken from that table; D and trimming were inferred from the DNA. The sample has fewer than 200,000 clones on record, roughly nine tenths of them singletons. About 1.5% of the sample is held by the ten biggest clonotypes.

What the work shows at the level of the full study, not this receptor alone: The whole spike protein was spanned by vaccine-associated CD4 TCRs, and dominant responses were seen in regions 160-218 and 743-854. Most participants were white British and females outnumbered males, and the authors suggested that clonal diversity may have been underestimated. Spike-specific TCR breadth and depth rose significantly after two AZD1222 doses compared with day 0 and with MenACWY recipients. The 56-69-year group was small, and its depth increase did not reach significance, likely because of low power. Reportedly, close to half of the unique spike-specific TCRs recognized epitopes lying outside the regions that are mutated in the B.1.351 and B.1.1.7 variants. Because no samples from the day 14 peak response were available, repertoires could be characterized only after the peak T cell response. Conclusions about previously exposed vaccinees were limited because only six AZD1222 recipients were SARS-CoV-2 seropositive at baseline.

The time point tag for this specimen amounts to: baseline before first vaccination. Samples from vaccinated people were obtained from the UK trials COV001 and COV002, which included a single-blind randomized controlled phase 2/3 trial of AZD1222 (ChAdOx1 nCoV-19) in healthy adults. For TCRbeta chain sequencing, PBMC samples from trial participants were taken at day 0 and at day 28 after the second dose. The TCR comes from an adult in good health. Specimen: peripheral blood, collected on day 0 of AZD1222 vaccination.

CDR3 sequence: CASSFVDNGELFF. The nucleotides read TGTGCCAGCAGCTTTGTGGATAACGGGGAGCTGTTTTTT. The sequence joins TRBV5-6 to TRBJ2-2, with an unclear D gene assignment. Trimming removed 2 bases from V and 7 bases from J, leaving 9 bases between the germline ends. Spanning cysteine to phenylalanine, the CDR3 consists of 13 amino acids. Here the CDR3 DNA is all that survives: 39 bases in frame from base 1. The germline V gene supplies CDR1 SGHDT and CDR2 YYEEEE.